This passage covers 12 T cell receptor beta chains from one sample sequenced in a study of breast tumors, draining lymph nodes, adjacent tissues. Breast cancer patients provided tissue from their axillary draining lymph nodes. TCRdb reprocessed the multiplex PCR reads with MiXCR, giving one entry per CDR3 protein. This sample yields around 290,000 distinct CDR3 sequences, of which about 30% are seen a single time; roughly 1.1% belongs to the top ten. The sample taken for sequencing was axillary lymph node tissue. The receptors were sampled from a female donor with breast cancer. Some clones in this sample may be carry-over from other donors' samples.

This clonotype has a count of ten or more. The CDR3 DNA reads as TGCAGTGCTAAAGGACAGGGGAATGAAAAACTGTTTTTT. This sequence encodes CSAKGQGNEKLFF. This chain connects TRBV20-1 to TRBJ1-4, with 9 bases aligning to TRBD1. V trimming: 4 bases; J trimming: 5 bases; junction bases outside the gene matches: 2. Germline V CDR1 and CDR2: DFQATT, SNEGSKA (reference sequence). This CDR3 is built from 13 residues.

This clonotype was seen a handful of times. The chain employs TRBV18 and TRBJ2-5, with D perhaps TRBD2 (5 bases). The CDR3 totals 14 residues. The germline V gene has CDR1 KGHSH and CDR2 LQKENI. V was clipped by 2 bases and J by 4 bases, with 11 bases between them. CDR3 DNA: TGTGCCAGCTCACCAACGGGAACCGGAGAGACCCAGTACTTC. Translation: CASSPTGTGETQYF. Supplemented by reference TRBV18 and TRBJ2-5, the full variable domain reads NAGVMQNPRHLVRRRGQEARLRCSPMKGHSHVYWYRQLPEEGLKFMVYLQKENIIDESGMPKERFSAEFPKEGPSILRIQQVVRGDSAAYFCASSPTGTGETQYFGPGTRLLVL.

This clonotype was seen repeatedly, ten times or more. The chain combines TRBV2 with TRBJ1-5; 8 bases are a match to TRBD1. There are 13 residues in the CDR3. With 6 bases clipped from V and 5 bases from J, the junction kept 3 bases outside the gene matches. Per the germline V gene, CDR1 is SNHLY and CDR2 is FYNNEI. The CDR3 nucleotides are TGTGCCAGCAGCCCGGACAGGGATCAGCCCCAGCATTTT. Protein: CASSPDRDQPQHF.

This clonotype has only a few counts. A junction boundary mismatches the germline segment, possibly from a read error. The chain is built from TRBV20-1 and TRBJ2-1; D not certain. Germline V gene sequence: CDR1 DFQATT, CDR2 SNEGSKA (reference sequence). The CDR3 sequence is 14 residues long. CDR3 amino acids: CSVPLGFSYTEQFF. CDR3 nucleotide sequence: TGCAGCGTCCCTCTAGGGTTCTCCTACACTGAGCAGTTCTTC.

This clonotype came up many times. The chain carries TRBV20-1 and TRBJ2-1; D is perhaps TRBD2 (5 bases). Germline V gives CDR1 DFQATT, CDR2 SNEGSKA (reference sequence). The CDR3 loop spans 12 amino acids. V lost 0 bases and J 8 bases, leaving 8 bases between the germline ends. The CDR3 is CSARETRDEQFF. The CDR3 nucleotides are TGCAGTGCTAGAGAAACTAGGGATGAGCAGTTCTTC.

This clonotype was picked up many times. The chain employs TRBV29-1 and TRBJ1-3, with D hard to call. The germline V gene encodes CDR1 SQVTM and CDR2 ANQGSEA. The CDR3 runs 12 residues. Trimming stripped 7 bases from V and 2 bases from J, with 9 bases between. CDR3 sequence: CSASDPGNTIYF. The CDR3 DNA reads TGCAGCGCTTCGGACCCTGGAAACACCATATATTTT.

The rearrangement uses TRBV27 and TRBJ2-5, with 10 bases aligning to TRBD2. The V gene end was trimmed by 8 bases and the J gene end by 5 bases; junction bases not matched to a gene: 5. The germline CDR1 and CDR2 sequences are MNHEY and SMNVEV (reference sequence). This CDR3 has 13 residues. The CDR3 DNA is TGTGCCAGCTCTAGCGGGAGTTGGGAGACCCAGTACTTC. Encoded protein: CASSSGSWETQYF.

This chain uses TRBV6-2 or TRBV6-3 with TRBJ1-5; 8 nucleotides line up with TRBD1. Trimming cost V 5 bases and J 9 bases; bases outside gene matches: 24. Germline CDR1 MNHEY, CDR2 SVGEGT. CDR3 length: 19 residues. CDR3 nucleotides: TGTGCCAGCAGTACCGAGTACCAGGACAGGGTTCTCCAGTGGCGGCCCCAGCATTTT. Encoded protein: CASSTEYQDRVLQWRPQHF.

This clonotype was seen a few times. The chain employs TRBV11-2 and TRBJ1-2; 7 bases are shared with TRBD1. The J segment lost 9 bases and the V segment lost 5 bases, leaving 12 bases of the junction unmatched. The germline gives CDR1 SGHAT, CDR2 FQNNGV. The CDR3 runs 14 residues. In DNA, the CDR3 is TGTGCCAGCAGCCCTACAGGGGAAAAGTATAGCTACACCTTC. It is translated as CASSPTGEKYSYTF.

There are many counts of this clonotype. The V call is TRBV7-9, the J call TRBJ2-1; D is unresolved. Trimming removed 5 bases at V and 7 bases at J, with 12 bases between. CDR3 length equals 13 residues. The germline V gene encodes CDR1 SEHNR and CDR2 FQNEAQ (reference sequence). The CDR3 loop reads CASSPTVANEQFF. CDR3 nucleotides: TGTGCCAGCAGCCCAACCGTGGCAAATGAGCAGTTCTTC.

V is TRBV25-1 and J is TRBJ2-2; D tentatively reads TRBD1 or TRBD2 (6 bases each). V lost 8 bases and J lost 5, with 21 bases in between. CDR3 size: 16 residues. From germline, CDR1 is MGHDK and CDR2 SYGVNS. The CDR3 is CASSPPWGARTGELFF. The CDR3, as DNA: TGTGCCAGCTCACCACCATGGGGGGCGCGGACCGGGGAGCTGTTTTTT. The variable domain in full, with the rest retrieved from reference TRBV25-1 and TRBJ2-2, is EADIYQTPRYLVIGTGKKITLECSQTMGHDKMYWYQQDPGMELHLIHYSYGVNSTEKGDLSSESTVSRIRTEHFPLTLESARPSHTSQYLCASSPPWGARTGELFFGEGSRLTVL.

Comments on this clonotype: This may arise from a read error, as a much more abundant clone is one base away. V gene TRBV6-6 combines with J gene TRBJ1-2; tentative D call: TRBD1 (5 bases). There are 14 residues in the CDR3. Trimming removed 5 bases from V and 7 bases from J, with 17 bases in between. Germline CDR1 is MNHNY and CDR2 is SVGAGI (reference sequence). DNA for the CDR3: TGTGCCAGCAGTGCATTTGGGGACCGGGGTGGCTACACCTTC. Translated: CASSAFGDRGGYTF.